This T cell receptor (beta chain) came from a study of PD-1 blockade in classical Hodgkin lymphoma. Every patient had relapsed following autologous stem cell transplantation, and cohorts differed in brentuximab vedotin exposure. The table came from immunoSEQ multiplex PCR; TCRdb's copy has only in-frame clones and leaves some out. This repertoire shows roughly 20,000 clones, about 81% found once; its top ten account for roughly 6.4%. General study points: Complete responders possessed baseline diversity comparable to newly diagnosed patients. Researchers reported that CD4+ TCR diversity, though not CD8+, rose significantly by C4D1. Reasons behind the repertoire differences stay unclear, perhaps disease activity or earlier therapy. Newly diagnosed patients were reported to exhibit reduced baseline TCR diversity relative to healthy donors.

The CDR3 runs to 17 residues. Trimming stripped 3 bases from V and 0 bases from J, with 15 bases between. CDR1 is LNHDA and CDR2 is SQIVND in the germline V gene (reference sequence). A remark on this clone: Its antigen is unidentified.

This chain joins TRBV19 and TRBJ1-5, with unresolved D. The receptor's source is a human donor with classical Hodgkin lymphoma. This specimen was peripheral blood mononuclear cells (PBMCs), taken at baseline. This CDR3 is CASSIMAGLPSNQPQHF. The CDR3 coding sequence is TGTGCCAGTAGTATTATGGCAGGACTCCCTAGCAATCAGCCCCAGCATTTT.